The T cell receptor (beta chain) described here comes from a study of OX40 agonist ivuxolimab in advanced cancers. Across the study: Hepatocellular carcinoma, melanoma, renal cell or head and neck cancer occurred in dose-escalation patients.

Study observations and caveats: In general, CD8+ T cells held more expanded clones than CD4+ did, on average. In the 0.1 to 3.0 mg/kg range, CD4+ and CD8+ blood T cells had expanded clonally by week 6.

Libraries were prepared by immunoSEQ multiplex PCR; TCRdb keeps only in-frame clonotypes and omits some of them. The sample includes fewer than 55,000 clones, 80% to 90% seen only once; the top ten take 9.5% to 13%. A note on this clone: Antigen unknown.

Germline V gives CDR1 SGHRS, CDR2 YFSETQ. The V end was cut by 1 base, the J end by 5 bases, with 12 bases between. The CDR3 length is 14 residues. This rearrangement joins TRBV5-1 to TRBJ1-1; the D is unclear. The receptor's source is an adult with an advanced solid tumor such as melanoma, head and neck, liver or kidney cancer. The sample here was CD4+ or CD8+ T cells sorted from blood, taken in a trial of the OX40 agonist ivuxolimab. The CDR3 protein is CASSLRALGTEAFF. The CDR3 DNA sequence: TGCGCCAGCAGCTTGCGTGCTCTTGGGACTGAAGCTTTCTTT.